This T cell receptor (beta chain) is drawn from a study of blood T cells in healthy people across ages. CDR1 and CDR2 (germline): MDHEN, SYDVKM. The CDR3 has 16 residues. In regard to this clonotype: One end of the junction is discordant with germline, which a read error may explain.

The second PCR ran 7 to 11 cycles with a sample-barcoded 5' primer and J-beta primers. Each CDR3 protein is one row after TCRdb ran MiXCR on the 5' RACE reads. This sample has about 620,000 distinct CDR3 sequences; 20% to 25% occur once, and the top ten carry roughly 3.9%. Every sample had a minimum of 7 million PBMCs isolated. This clonotype originated in a man aged 65 to 85 in good health. The chain employs TRBV28 and TRBJ2-1; maybe TRBD1 (5 bases). The sequencing sample was made of blood. The CDR3 spells CASSTKHRSSYKEQFF. As DNA, the CDR3 is TGTGCCAGCAGCACAAAACACAGGAGCTCCTACAAAGAGCAGTTCTTC.